This T cell receptor beta chain was sequenced during a study of patients and donors after allogeneic stem cell transplantation. Via MiXCR, TCRdb re-called the RT-PCR reads, giving one row per CDR3 protein. The sample comprises some 30,000 distinct CDR3 sequences, more than 35% of which are singletons, and around 76% rests with the top ten. This CDR3 is 18 amino acids long. Germline values: CDR1 SEHNR, CDR2 FQNEAQ (reference sequence). Trimming removed 6 bases from V and 0 bases from J; junction bases left unmatched: 14. Sequencing was done on a sample of blood, either unsorted or a sorted T cell fraction (not recorded which). This TCR was recovered from a human donor who was either an allogeneic HSCT recipient or a stem cell or donor lymphocyte infusion donor (not recorded which). It is not recorded whose cells these are; they may come from a transplant donor. The V gene is TRBV7-9, the J gene TRBJ1-3; 7 nucleotides line up with TRBD1. Here the CDR3 DNA reads TGTGCCAGCAGTAGGGACAGAAAGAAGATGAGCTCTGGAAACACCATATATTTT. This codes for CASSRDRKKMSSGNTIYF. Filled out from reference TRBV7-9 and TRBJ1-3, the complete variable domain reads DTGVSQNPRHKITKRGQNVTFRCDPISEHNRLYWYRQTLGQGPEFLTYFQNEAQLEKSRLLSDRFSAERPKGSFSTLEIQRTEQGDSAMYLCASSRDRKKMSSGNTIYFGEGSWLTVV.